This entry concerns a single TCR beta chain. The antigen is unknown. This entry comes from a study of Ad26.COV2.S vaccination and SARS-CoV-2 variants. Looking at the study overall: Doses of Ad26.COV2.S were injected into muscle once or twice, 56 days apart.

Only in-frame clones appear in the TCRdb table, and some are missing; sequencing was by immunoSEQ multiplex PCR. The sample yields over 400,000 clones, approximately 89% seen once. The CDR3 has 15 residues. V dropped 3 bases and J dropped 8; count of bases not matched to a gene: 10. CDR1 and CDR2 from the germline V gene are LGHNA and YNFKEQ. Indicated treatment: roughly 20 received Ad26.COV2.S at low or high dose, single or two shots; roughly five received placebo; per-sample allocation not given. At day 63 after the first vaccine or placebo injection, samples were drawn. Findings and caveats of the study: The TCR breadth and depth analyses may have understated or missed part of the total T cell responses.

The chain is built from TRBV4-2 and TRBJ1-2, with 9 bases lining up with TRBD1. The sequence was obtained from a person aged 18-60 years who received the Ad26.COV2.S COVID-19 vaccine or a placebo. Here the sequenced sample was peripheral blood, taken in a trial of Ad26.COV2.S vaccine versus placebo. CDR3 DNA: TGTGCCAGCAGCCAGGAATGGGACAGGGCGTTCGGCTACACCTTC. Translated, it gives CASSQEWDRAFGYTF.